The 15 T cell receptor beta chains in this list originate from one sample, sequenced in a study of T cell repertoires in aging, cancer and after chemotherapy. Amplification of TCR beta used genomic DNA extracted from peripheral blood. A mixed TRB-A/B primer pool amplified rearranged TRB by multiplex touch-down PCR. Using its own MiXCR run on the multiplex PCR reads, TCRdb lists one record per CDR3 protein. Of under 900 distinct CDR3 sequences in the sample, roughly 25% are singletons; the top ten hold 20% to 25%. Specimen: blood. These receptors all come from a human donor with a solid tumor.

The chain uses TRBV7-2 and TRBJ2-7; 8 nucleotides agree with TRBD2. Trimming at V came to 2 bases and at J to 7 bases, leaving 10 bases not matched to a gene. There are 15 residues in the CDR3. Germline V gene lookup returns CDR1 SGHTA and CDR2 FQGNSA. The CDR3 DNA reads TGTGCCAGCAGCTTATCGTTTAGCGGGACTATTGAGCAGTACTTC. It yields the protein CASSLSFSGTIEQYF.

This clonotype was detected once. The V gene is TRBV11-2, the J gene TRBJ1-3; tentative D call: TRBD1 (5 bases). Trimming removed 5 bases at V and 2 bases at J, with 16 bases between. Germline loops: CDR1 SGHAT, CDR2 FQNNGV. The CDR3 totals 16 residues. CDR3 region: CASSPQPRGAGNTIYF. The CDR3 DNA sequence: TGTGCCAGCAGCCCCCAGCCTCGGGGGGCTGGAAACACCATATATTTT.

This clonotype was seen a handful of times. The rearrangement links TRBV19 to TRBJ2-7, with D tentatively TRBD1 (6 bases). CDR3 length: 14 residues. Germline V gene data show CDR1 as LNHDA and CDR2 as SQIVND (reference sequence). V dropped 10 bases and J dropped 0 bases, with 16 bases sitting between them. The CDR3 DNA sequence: TGTGCCACCCGAGGGGGTTTTAACTCCTACGAGCAGTACTTC. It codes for CATRGGFNSYEQYF.

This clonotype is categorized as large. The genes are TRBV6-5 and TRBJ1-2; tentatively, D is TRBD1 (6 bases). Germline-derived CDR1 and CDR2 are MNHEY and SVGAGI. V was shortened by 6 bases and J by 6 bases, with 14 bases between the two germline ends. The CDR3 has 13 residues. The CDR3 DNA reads TGTGCCAGCAGCAGGGGCCAACCTCATGGCTACACCTTC. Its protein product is CASSRGQPHGYTF.

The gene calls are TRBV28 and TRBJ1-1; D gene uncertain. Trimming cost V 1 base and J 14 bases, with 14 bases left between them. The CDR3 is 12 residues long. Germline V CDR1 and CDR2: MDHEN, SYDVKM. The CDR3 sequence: CASSLLHGPRFF. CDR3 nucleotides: TGTGCCAGCAGTTTATTGCACGGCCCAAGGTTCTTT.

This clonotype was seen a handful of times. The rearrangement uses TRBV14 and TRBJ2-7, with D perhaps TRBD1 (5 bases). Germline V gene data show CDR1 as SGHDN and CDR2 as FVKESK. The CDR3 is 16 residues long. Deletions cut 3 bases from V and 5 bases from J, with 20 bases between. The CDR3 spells CASSQFIGQGMDEQYF. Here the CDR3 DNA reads TGTGCCAGCAGCCAGTTTATAGGTCAGGGTATGGACGAGCAGTACTTC.

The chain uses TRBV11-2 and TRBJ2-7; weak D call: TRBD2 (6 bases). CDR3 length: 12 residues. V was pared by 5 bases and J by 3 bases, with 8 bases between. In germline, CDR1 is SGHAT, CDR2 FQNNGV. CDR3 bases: TGTGCCAGCAGCCCTAGCGTCTACGAGCAGTACTTC. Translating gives CASSPSVYEQYF.

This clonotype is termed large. The chain's CDR3 is CASRRETSGYEQYF. Written as DNA, the CDR3 is TGTGCCAGCAGGCGAGAAACTAGCGGTTACGAGCAGTACTTC. V and J are TRBV6-5 and TRBJ2-7; TRBD2 matches 8 bases. This CDR3 is built from 14 residues. Germline loops: CDR1 MNHEY, CDR2 SVGAGI. Trimming removed 6 bases from V and 4 bases from J; junction bases left unmatched: 8.

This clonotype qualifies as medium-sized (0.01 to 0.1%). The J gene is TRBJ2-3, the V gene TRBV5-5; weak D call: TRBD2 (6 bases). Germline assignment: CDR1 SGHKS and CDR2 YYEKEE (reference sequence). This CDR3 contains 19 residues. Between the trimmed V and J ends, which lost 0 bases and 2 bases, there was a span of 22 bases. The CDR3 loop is CASSLAQSLARRNTDTQYF. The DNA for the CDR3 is TGTGCCAGCAGCTTGGCCCAGTCGCTAGCGAGACGAAACACAGATACGCAGTATTTT.

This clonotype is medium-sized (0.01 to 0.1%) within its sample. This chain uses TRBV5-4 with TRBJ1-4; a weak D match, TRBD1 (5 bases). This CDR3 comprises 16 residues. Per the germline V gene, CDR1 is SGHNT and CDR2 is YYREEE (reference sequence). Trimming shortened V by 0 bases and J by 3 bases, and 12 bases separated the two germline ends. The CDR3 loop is CASSLDGVGANEKLFF. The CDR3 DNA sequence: TGTGCCAGCAGCTTGGACGGGGTGGGGGCTAATGAAAAACTGTTTTTT.

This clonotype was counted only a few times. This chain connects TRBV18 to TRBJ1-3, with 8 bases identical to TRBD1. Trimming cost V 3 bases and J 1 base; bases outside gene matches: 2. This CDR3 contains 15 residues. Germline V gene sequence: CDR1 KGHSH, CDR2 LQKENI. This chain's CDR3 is CASSPDRVSGNTIYF. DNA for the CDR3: TGTGCCAGCTCACCGGACAGGGTTTCTGGAAACACCATATATTTT.

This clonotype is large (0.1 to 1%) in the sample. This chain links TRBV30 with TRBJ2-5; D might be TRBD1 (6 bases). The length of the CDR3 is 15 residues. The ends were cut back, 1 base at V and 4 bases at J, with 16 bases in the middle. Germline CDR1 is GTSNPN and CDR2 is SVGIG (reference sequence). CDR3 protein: CAWSGAGVGGETQYF. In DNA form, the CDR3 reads TGTGCCTGGAGTGGGGCAGGGGTAGGAGGAGAGACCCAGTACTTC.

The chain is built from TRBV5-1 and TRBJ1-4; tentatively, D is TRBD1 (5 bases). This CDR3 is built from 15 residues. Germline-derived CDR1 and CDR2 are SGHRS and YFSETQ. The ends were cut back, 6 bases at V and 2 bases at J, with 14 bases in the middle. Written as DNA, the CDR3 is TGCGCCAGCAACGAAGGGGCTGGGACTAATGAAAAACTGTTTTTT. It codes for CASNEGAGTNEKLFF.

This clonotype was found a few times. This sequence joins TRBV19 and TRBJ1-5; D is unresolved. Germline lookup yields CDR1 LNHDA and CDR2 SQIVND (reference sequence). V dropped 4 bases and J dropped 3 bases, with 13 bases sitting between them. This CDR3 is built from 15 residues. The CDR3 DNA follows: TGTGCCAGTAGTACCCCGACCGGACCCAATCAGCCCCAGCATTTT. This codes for CASSTPTGPNQPQHF.

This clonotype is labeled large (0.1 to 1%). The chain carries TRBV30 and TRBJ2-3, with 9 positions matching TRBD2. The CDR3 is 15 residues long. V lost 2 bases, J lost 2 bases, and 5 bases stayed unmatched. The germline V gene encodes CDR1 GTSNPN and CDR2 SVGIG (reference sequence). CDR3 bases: TGTGCCTGGAGTCCCCGACTAGCGGTCACAGATACGCAGTATTTT. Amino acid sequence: CAWSPRLAVTDTQYF.